The T cell receptor beta chain under discussion was sequenced for a study of neoadjuvant anti-PD-1 for oral cavity cancer. Looking at the study overall: Patients without progression got a fourth dose around day 43.

Method: immunoSEQ multiplex PCR; TCRdb's copy keeps in-frame clones and lacks some. The table lists about 15,000 clones, less than 80% of them singletons. The CDR3 has 17 amino acids. The germline V gene encodes CDR1 MNHEY and CDR2 SMNVEV (reference sequence). Trimming cost V 2 bases and J 4 bases; bases outside gene matches: 8. This clone was detected only once. The TCR originated in a person between 40 and 85 years old with oral cavity squamous cell carcinoma. The input for sequencing was PBMCs, taken before nivolumab (anti-PD-1) treatment. The chain links TRBV27 to TRBJ1-3; 10 nucleotides align to TRBD1. CDR3 DNA sequence: TGTGCCAGCAGTTTAAAGGCCGGGACAGGGGTAGGAAACACCATATATTTT. Encoded protein: CASSLKAGTGVGNTIYF.